Shown below are 15 T cell receptor beta chains from a single sample sequenced in a study of blood T cell repertoires in COVID-19 (dated by TCRdb to the early 2020s). The library was made by the immunoSEQ multiplex PCR assay. TCRdb carries this immuneACCESS record with in-frame sequences only. Its versions omit some clonotypes, under half of them owing to an unresolved V gene in the studies checked, with the rest unexplained. The sample table records about 440,000 clones; 75% to 90% of these occur just once. The ten largest clones represent approximately 4.5% of the sample. The specimen sequenced was peripheral blood. The origin of the receptors is a woman in her twenties or thirties with acute or convalescent COVID-19.

This rearrangement joins TRBV27 to TRBJ1-5, with no clear D. V was shortened by 5 bases and J by 6 bases, with 5 bases between the two germline ends. The CDR3 has 11 amino acids. Germline CDR1 reads MNHEY; CDR2 reads SMNVEV (reference sequence). The DNA of the CDR3 is TGTGCCAGCAGTCCCATTCAGCCCCAGCATTTT. It codes for CASSPIQPQHF.

This sequence joins TRBV7-7 and TRBJ2-2; D may be TRBD2 (7 bases). This CDR3 is built from 16 residues. The V gene's germline CDR1 is SSHAT and CDR2 FNYEAQ (reference sequence). V dropped 5 bases and J dropped 0 bases, with 13 bases sitting between them. CDR3 residues: CASSVLRGPNTGELFF. The CDR3 nucleotides read TGTGCCAGCAGCGTCTTGCGGGGGCCGAACACCGGGGAGCTGTTTTTT. The variable domain in full, completed from reference TRBV7-7 and TRBJ2-2, reads GAGVSQSPRYKVTKRGQDVTLRCDPISSHATLYWYQQALGQGPEFLTYFNYEAQPDKSGLPSDRFSAERPEGSISTLTIQRTEQRDSAMYRCASSVLRGPNTGELFFGEGSRLTVL.

The CDR3 here is CASSESGGESHEQYF. CDR3 coding DNA: TGCGCCAGCAGTGAGTCGGGCGGGGAGTCCCACGAGCAGTACTTC. The chain is built from TRBV10-1 and TRBJ2-7, with D possibly being TRBD2 (6 bases). The CDR3 is 15 amino acids. Germline CDR1 reads WNHNN; CDR2 reads SYGVQD (reference sequence). V gave up 0 bases and J gave up 5 bases, with 14 bases separating them.

In its sample, this clone was seen once. This sequence joins TRBV12-3 or TRBV12-4 and TRBJ2-7, with D perhaps TRBD2 (6 bases). CDR3 length: 13 residues. Trimming took off 6 bases at V and 2 bases at J, with 11 bases between the two ends. The CDR3 sequence: CASSVAVPYEQYF. The CDR3 nucleotides read TGTGCCAGCAGCGTAGCGGTTCCCTACGAGCAGTACTTC.

The V and J genes are TRBV2 and TRBJ1-1, with 7 bases aligning to TRBD1. Germline V gene data show CDR1 as SNHLY and CDR2 as FYNNEI. CDR3 length equals 15 residues. After removal of 8 bases from V and 4 bases from J, the junction contained 13 bases not matched to a gene. CDR3 sequence reads: CASLPSTTGSTEAFF. The CDR3 DNA reads TGTGCCAGCCTCCCCTCAACGACAGGGTCCACTGAAGCTTTCTTT.

This rearrangement joins TRBV6-2 or TRBV6-3 to TRBJ2-3, with 8 bases fitting TRBD1. The CDR3 spans 15 residues. The V gene's germline CDR1 is MNHEY and CDR2 SVGEGT. V was pared by 2 bases and J by 6 bases, with 7 bases of the junction left unmatched. As DNA, the CDR3 is TGTGCCAGCAGTTACACCACAGGGGGGATTGATACGCAGTATTTT. Translating gives CASSYTTGGIDTQYF.

The chain joins TRBV4-1 to TRBJ1-1; possible D gene TRBD1, 6 bases. The CDR3 is made up of 15 amino acids. V lost 0 bases and J lost 2, with 10 bases in between. Per the germline V gene, CDR1 is MGHRA and CDR2 is YSYEKL. In DNA form, the CDR3 reads TGCGCCAGCAGCCAAGAGCGGGGGGCTAACACTGAAGCTTTCTTT. Protein product: CASSQERGANTEAFF.

The J gene is TRBJ2-1, the V gene TRBV4-1; 7 bases align to TRBD1. Germline loops: CDR1 MGHRA, CDR2 YSYEKL. With V trimmed by 4 bases and J by 7 bases, 13 bases remained unmatched. This CDR3 is built from 16 residues. This chain's CDR3 is CASSLSPGQTKNEQFF. The CDR3 DNA is TGCGCCAGCAGCCTTTCCCCGGGACAGACAAAGAATGAGCAGTTCTTC.

This chain connects TRBV7-6 to TRBJ2-7, with unresolved D. Germline-derived CDR1 and CDR2 are SGHVS and FNYEAQ. This CDR3 is 11 amino acids long. V lost 4 bases and J lost 7, with 8 bases in between. CDR3 residues: CASSSGLEQYF. CDR3 bases: TGTGCCAGCAGCTCCGGGTTGGAGCAGTACTTC.

The rearrangement uses TRBV12-3 or TRBV12-4 and TRBJ2-3; D is perhaps TRBD2 (5 bases). The CDR3 totals 13 residues. With 11 bases removed from V and 8 bases from J, the gap between germline ends came to 20 bases. The CDR3 DNA is TGTGCCGCGGGCGCCGACGGTTCAGGTACGCAGTATTTT. Translation gives CAAGADGSGTQYF.

The V and J genes are TRBV3-1 (or the pseudogene TRBV3-2) and TRBJ1-6; tentative D call: TRBD1 (6 bases). CDR1 is LGHDT, CDR2 YNNKEL, per germline (reference sequence). The ends were cut back, 1 base at V and 9 bases at J, with 16 bases in the middle. The CDR3 consists of 16 residues. Here the CDR3 reads CASSQGGQGWFSPLHF. The CDR3 nucleotides read TGTGCCAGCAGCCAAGGAGGTCAGGGGTGGTTTTCACCCCTCCACTTT.

This clone appeared once. The V gene is TRBV2, the J gene TRBJ2-5, with 8 nucleotides matching TRBD1. V shed 8 bases, J shed 5 bases, and the junction held 13 bases outside the gene matches. Germline CDR1 is SNHLY and CDR2 is FYNNEI. This CDR3 has 15 residues. The CDR3 loop reads CASPPDRGNRETQYF. The CDR3 nucleotides are TGTGCCAGCCCCCCCGACAGGGGCAATAGGGAGACCCAGTACTTC. Full variable domain (remainder filled in from reference TRBV2 and TRBJ2-5): EPEVTQTPSHQVTQMGQEVILRCVPISNHLYFYWYRQILGQKVEFLVSFYNNEISEKSEIFDDQFSVERPDGSNFTLKIRSTKLEDSAMYFCASPPDRGNRETQYFGPGTRLLVL.

This clone was seen only once. V gene TRBV20-1 combines with J gene TRBJ1-2; a weak D match, TRBD1 (6 bases). This CDR3 has 11 residues. The germline gives CDR1 DFQATT, CDR2 SNEGSKA (reference sequence). V lost 6 bases to trimming and J lost 6 bases, with 11 bases between them. The CDR3 nucleotides are TGCAGTGCCCAGGGGCCCCATGGCTACACCTTC. Its protein product is CSAQGPHGYTF.

A few counts support this clone. The V and J genes are TRBV19 and TRBJ1-2, with D tentatively TRBD1 (6 bases). The CDR3 has 15 residues. Trimming pared 6 bases from V and 7 bases from J, leaving 21 bases between. Per the germline V gene, CDR1 is LNHDA and CDR2 is SQIVND (reference sequence). CDR3 in DNA: TGTGCCAGTAGCCAACCACAAGGGGGTTTCTCTGGCTACACCTTC. Translated: CASSQPQGGFSGYTF.

The count of this clone is one. The rearrangement links TRBV5-6 to TRBJ2-2; the D gene is possibly TRBD1 (5 bases). The CDR3 is 17 amino acids. CDR1 SGHDT and CDR2 YYEEEE come from the germline V gene. The germline V and J ends were trimmed by 3 bases and 7 bases, with 22 bases remaining between them. CDR3 bases: TGTGCCAGCAGCTATAGGGGCGTTGGGGTCTTCGGCGGGGAGCTGTTTTTT. As protein: CASSYRGVGVFGGELFF.